This is a list of T cell receptor beta chains from one sample in a study of cytotoxic CD8 clonotypes in ibrutinib-treated CLL. Profiling relied on immunoSEQ multiplex PCR, and the TCRdb table lists in-frame clones only, not all of them. The sample comprises 110,000 to 150,000 clones, roughly 76% of which are singletons, and around 5% rests with the top ten. The sequencing here drew on PBMCs, taken after 24 months of ibrutinib treatment. All receptors derive from a human donor with chronic lymphocytic leukemia. The CDR3 runs from the conserved cysteine through the conserved F or W. The order of the fields is J gene, D gene, clone size, V gene, CDR3 DNA, CDR3 protein. A D gene is named only where the DNA matches it firmly. Where a row states a size, it is once, few, many or the class of an expanded clone; other rows omit it.

j_call: TRBJ2-2; d_call: TRBD1; clone_size: .; v_call: TRBV4-3; cdr3_nt: TGCGCCAGCAGCCGCCACCGGACAGGGGGCAAGCCGAACACCGGGGAGCTGTTTTTT; cdr3_aa: CASSRHRTGGKPNTGELFF
j_call: TRBJ2-2; d_call: .; clone_size: .; v_call: TRBV6-5; cdr3_nt: TGTGCCAGCACCCCCGAGTCAGCCGGGGAGCTGTTTTTT; cdr3_aa: CASTPESAGELFF
j_call: TRBJ1-5; d_call: TRBD1; clone_size: .; v_call: TRBV11-2; cdr3_nt: TGTGCCAGCAGCTTAGCCACAGGGGGCGGTCAGCCCCAGCATTTT; cdr3_aa: CASSLATGGGQPQHF
j_call: TRBJ2-5; d_call: TRBD2; clone_size: .; v_call: TRBV14; cdr3_nt: TGTGCCAGCAGCCGGGGTAGCGGGGCCCAAGAGACCCAGTACTTC; cdr3_aa: CASSRGSGAQETQYF
j_call: TRBJ2-1; d_call: TRBD2; clone_size: .; v_call: TRBV5-6; cdr3_nt: TGTGCCAGCAGCTTGGGGACTAGCGGGAGAGGGAATGAGCAGTTCTTC; cdr3_aa: CASSLGTSGRGNEQFF
j_call: TRBJ1-4; d_call: TRBD1; clone_size: .; v_call: TRBV5-1; cdr3_nt: TGCGCCAGCAGCTTGGGCAGGGGGAACTTGGGTAATGAAAAACTGTTTTTT; cdr3_aa: CASSLGRGNLGNEKLFF
j_call: TRBJ1-1; d_call: .; clone_size: .; v_call: TRBV2; cdr3_nt: TGTGCCAGCAGTACCCTGGAGAACACTGAAGCTTTCTTT; cdr3_aa: CASSTLENTEAFF
j_call: TRBJ2-7; d_call: .; clone_size: .; v_call: TRBV11-2; cdr3_nt: TGTGCCAGCAGCTTAGATCAGGCCTACGAGCAGTACTTC; cdr3_aa: CASSLDQAYEQYF
j_call: TRBJ2-3; d_call: TRBD2; clone_size: .; v_call: TRBV11-2; cdr3_nt: TGTGCCAGCAGACCTACTAGCGGGAGAAGGTCAGATACGCAGTATTTT; cdr3_aa: CASRPTSGRRSDTQYF
j_call: TRBJ2-3; d_call: .; clone_size: .; v_call: TRBV7-2; cdr3_nt: TGTGCCAGCAGCTTTGGGCTAGCGCGCACAGATACGCAGTATTTT; cdr3_aa: CASSFGLARTDTQYF
j_call: TRBJ2-7; d_call: .; clone_size: .; v_call: TRBV6-5; cdr3_nt: TGTGCCAGCGGAAATCGACAGGACGAGCAGTACTTC; cdr3_aa: CASGNRQDEQYF
j_call: TRBJ2-3; d_call: .; clone_size: .; v_call: TRBV28; cdr3_nt: TGTGCCAGCAGTTTACCCCTCGCGGGGACGACAGATACGCAGTATTTT; cdr3_aa: CASSLPLAGTTDTQYF
j_call: TRBJ2-7; d_call: TRBD1; clone_size: once; v_call: TRBV6-6; cdr3_nt: TGTGCCAGCAGGGATACCAGGGGGCGCGGGTACGAGCAGTACTTC; cdr3_aa: CASRDTRGRGYEQYF
j_call: TRBJ1-4; d_call: .; clone_size: .; v_call: TRBV4-1; cdr3_nt: TGCGCCAGCAGCCACACGGACGGACCTTGGGAAAAACTGTTTTTT; cdr3_aa: CASSHTDGPWEKLFF
j_call: TRBJ1-4; d_call: .; clone_size: .; v_call: TRBV28; cdr3_nt: TGTGCCAGCAGGTGGCCCCAGGCTGAAAAACTGTTTTTT; cdr3_aa: CASRWPQAEKLFF
j_call: TRBJ2-4; d_call: TRBD1; clone_size: few; v_call: TRBV7-9; cdr3_nt: TGTGCCAGCAGCCCTGACAGGGAGGCCAAAAACATTCAGTACTTC; cdr3_aa: CASSPDREAKNIQYF
j_call: TRBJ2-3; d_call: .; clone_size: .; v_call: TRBV2; cdr3_nt: TGTGCCAGCAGGGCGGACACAGATACGCAGTATTTT; cdr3_aa: CASRADTDTQYF
j_call: TRBJ1-1; d_call: .; clone_size: few; v_call: TRBV28; cdr3_nt: TGTGCCAGCAGTTTCTGGACCGGGGGAGCTTTCTTT; cdr3_aa: CASSFWTGGAFF